One sample yielded the 20 T cell receptor beta chains listed below, sequenced in a study of shared clonotypes between healthy human individuals. Measured with immunoSEQ multiplex PCR; TCRdb has only the in-frame clones, and not every one. The sample records some 1.5 million clones, approximately 98% being singletons. Sequencing was performed on naive CD4+ T cells sorted from blood. The subset here: CD45RA+ positively selected. All receptors come from a man between 25 and 39 years old in good health.

V gene TRBV2 combines with J gene TRBJ1-2; D unresolved. The CDR3 has 11 amino acids. The germline V gene encodes CDR1 SNHLY and CDR2 FYNNEI. V lost 4 bases, J lost 3 bases, and 3 bases lay in between. The CDR3 nucleotides are TGTGCCAGCAGTGGGGACTATGGCTACACCTTC. It specifies CASSGDYGYTF.

J is TRBJ2-3 and V is TRBV27; D might be TRBD2 (6 bases). V lost 9 bases and J 5 bases, leaving 18 bases between the germline ends. CDR1 MNHEY and CDR2 SMNVEV come from the germline V gene (reference sequence). This CDR3 is built from 14 residues. CDR3 DNA: TGTGCCAGTACCACGGGACTTGCTCGAGATACGCAGTATTTT. Translated, it gives CASTTGLARDTQYF.

The chain is built from TRBV29-1 and TRBJ2-2; TRBD2 is a possible D gene (6 bases). The V and J ends lost 6 bases and 10 bases respectively, with 30 bases between them. The CDR3 has 17 amino acids. Germline CDR1 and CDR2: SQVTM and ANQGSEA. The CDR3 region is CSVGHSGNGGSPVELFF. The CDR3 region has the DNA TGCAGCGTGGGCCACTCGGGAAACGGAGGGTCACCGGTGGAGCTGTTTTTT.

The J gene is TRBJ2-7, the V gene TRBV30; D perhaps matches TRBD1 (5 bases). This CDR3 contains 13 residues. Trimming removed 2 bases from V and 1 base from J, with 9 bases in between. Germline V gene lookup returns CDR1 GTSNPN and CDR2 SVGIG (reference sequence). In DNA, the CDR3 is TGTGCCTGGAGTTCAGGGTTTTCCTACGAGCAGTACTTC. It specifies CAWSSGFSYEQYF. Full variable domain (outside the CDR3, taken from reference TRBV30 and TRBJ2-7): SQTIHQWPATLVQPVGSPLSLECTVEGTSNPNLYWYRQAAGRGLQLLFYSVGIGQISSEVPQNLSASRPQDRQFILSSKKLLLSDSGFYLCAWSSGFSYEQYFGPGTRLTVT.

The chain uses TRBV5-1 and TRBJ1-2; D may be TRBD1 (5 bases). This CDR3 region has 14 residues. V was clipped by 4 bases and J by 6 bases, with 16 bases between them. Germline CDR1 SGHRS, CDR2 YFSETQ. The CDR3 loop is CASSPQAGSDGYTF. The CDR3 nucleotides are TGCGCCAGCAGCCCACAGGCAGGAAGCGATGGCTACACCTTC.

The V gene is TRBV27, the J gene TRBJ1-2, with 9 bases fitting TRBD1. V trimming: 6 bases; J trimming: 8 bases; junction bases outside the gene matches: 1. Germline loops: CDR1 MNHEY, CDR2 SMNVEV (reference sequence). The CDR3 contains 11 residues. The CDR3 loop is CASRGQGGYTF. CDR3 DNA sequence: TGTGCCAGCAGGGGACAGGGCGGCTACACCTTC.

The V call is TRBV6-1, the J call TRBJ2-7, with a tentative D call TRBD2 (6 bases). V lost 8 bases to trimming and J lost 3 bases, with 14 bases between them. The CDR3 has 13 amino acids. Germline V gene data show CDR1 as MNHNS and CDR2 as SASEGT. CDR3 in amino acids: CASAKSSGYEQYF. The DNA for the CDR3 is TGTGCCAGCGCCAAGAGTAGCGGCTACGAGCAGTACTTC.

Turning to this clone: This sample also contains other DNA sequences that code for the same CDR3. This sequence joins TRBV29-1 and TRBJ2-5; a weak D match, TRBD1 (6 bases). The ends were cut back, 6 bases at V and 1 base at J, with 9 bases in the middle. This CDR3 spans 12 amino acids. From germline, CDR1 is SQVTM and CDR2 ANQGSEA. DNA of the CDR3: TGCAGCGTGAGCAGGGGCCAAGAGACCCAGTACTTC. Protein: CSVSRGQETQYF.

DNA for the CDR3: TGCGCCAGCAGCCAAGATGGGGGGGGAAGCTCCTACAATGAGCAGTTCTTC. Its translation: CASSQDGGGSSYNEQFF. The rearrangement joins TRBV4-3 to TRBJ2-1, with 7 bases fitting TRBD2. Losses at the gene ends were 0 bases for V and 0 bases for J; bases not matched to a gene: 5. Germline V CDR1 and CDR2: LGHNA, YSLEER. The CDR3 totals 17 residues.

This chain uses TRBV5-8 with TRBJ1-5; 11 bases line up with TRBD1. There are 16 residues in the CDR3. The J segment lost 6 bases and the V segment lost 6 bases, leaving 11 bases of the junction unmatched. Germline V gene lookup returns CDR1 SGHTS and CDR2 YDEGEE. The CDR3 here is CASNLHGQGAFQPQHF. The CDR3 DNA is TGTGCCAGCAACCTCCACGGACAGGGGGCTTTTCAGCCCCAGCATTTT.

V gene TRBV6-5 combines with J gene TRBJ2-7; TRBD2 aligns across 9 bases. CDR1 MNHEY and CDR2 SVGAGI come from the germline V gene. The CDR3 extends over 13 amino acids. Unmatched junction bases numbered 5, after V lost 9 bases and J lost 2 bases. In DNA, the CDR3 is TGTGCCAGTTTTAGCGGGAGAACCTACGAGCAGTACTTC. It specifies CASFSGRTYEQYF.

The chain uses TRBV11-3 and TRBJ2-1, with 7 bases matching TRBD2. CDR1 and CDR2 from the germline V gene are SGHNT and YENEEA. CDR3 length equals 16 residues. The V gene end was trimmed by 4 bases and the J gene end by 5 bases; junction bases not matched to a gene: 11. The CDR3 is CASSSVFAGEDNEQFF. CDR3 coding DNA: TGTGCCAGCAGCTCAGTGTTTGCGGGAGAGGACAATGAGCAGTTCTTC.

This rearrangement joins TRBV7-2 to TRBJ2-1; D call uncertain. The germline V gene encodes CDR1 SGHTA and CDR2 FQGNSA. The CDR3 loop spans 15 amino acids. V gave up 3 bases and J gave up 9 bases, with 18 bases separating them. CDR3 in DNA: TGTGCCAGCAGCTTGACCGCGCCGGCTATCGGTGAGCAGTTCTTC. Its translation: CASSLTAPAIGEQFF.

CDR3 in amino acids: CASSLKSPGQANSGNTIYF. The CDR3, as DNA: TGCGCCAGCAGCTTAAAAAGTCCAGGACAGGCTAACTCTGGAAACACCATATATTTT. This chain uses TRBV5-1 with TRBJ1-3; 7 positions match TRBD1. The CDR3 extends over 19 amino acids. The V segment lost 2 bases and the J segment 0 bases; nucleotides outside the gene matches: 14. In germline, CDR1 is SGHRS, CDR2 YFSETQ.

The J gene is TRBJ2-7, the V gene TRBV7-9; TRBD2 aligns across 8 bases. Trimming at V came to 5 bases and at J to 5 bases, leaving 2 bases not matched to a gene. Germline loops: CDR1 SEHNR, CDR2 FQNEAQ (reference sequence). There are 12 residues in the CDR3. The CDR3 here is CASSPGGNEQYF. The CDR3 DNA reads TGTGCCAGCAGCCCGGGGGGGAACGAGCAGTACTTC.

The chain recombines TRBV10-3 with TRBJ2-5; 12 bases are shared with TRBD2. This CDR3 contains 18 residues. CDR1 ENHRY and CDR2 SYGVKD come from the germline V gene. V shed 0 bases and J 5 bases; nucleotides not matched to a gene: 10. The CDR3 bases are TGTGCCATCAGTGAGTCGACTCTAGCGGGAGGGCCCGGGGAGACCCAGTACTTC. Amino acid sequence: CAISESTLAGGPGETQYF.

This chain links TRBV19 with TRBJ2-3; TRBD1 or TRBD2 may be the D gene (5 bases each). Germline V gene data show CDR1 as LNHDA and CDR2 as SQIVND (reference sequence). Trimming shortened V by 8 bases and J by 6 bases, and 12 bases separated the two germline ends. CDR3 length: 12 amino acids. The CDR3 DNA reads as TGTGCCAGTCGGGACCTTTTGGATACGCAGTATTTT. This gives the protein CASRDLLDTQYF.

The genes are TRBV19 and TRBJ2-4, with 7 bases that match TRBD1. Germline V gene data show CDR1 as LNHDA and CDR2 as SQIVND (reference sequence). This CDR3 spans 14 amino acids. V lost 8 bases and J lost 6; bases outside the gene matches: 10. The CDR3: CASGVTGNINIQYF. CDR3 DNA sequence: TGTGCCAGTGGGGTGACAGGGAATATAAACATTCAGTACTTC.

The V call is TRBV5-1, the J call TRBJ2-7, with 7 bases fitting TRBD1. This CDR3 comprises 15 residues. The V gene's germline CDR1 is SGHRS and CDR2 YFSETQ. The V gene end was trimmed by 4 bases and the J gene end by 5 bases; junction bases not matched to a gene: 12. In DNA, the CDR3 is TGCGCCAGCAGCGGACAGGTTTTTTCCCCCCACGAGCAGTACTTC. Amino acids: CASSGQVFSPHEQYF.

Here the CDR3 reads CAWMGQGGETQYF. The CDR3 DNA reads TGTGCCTGGATGGGACAGGGAGGAGAGACCCAGTACTTC. The genes are TRBV30 and TRBJ2-5; 9 bases are a match to TRBD1. From germline, CDR1 is GTSNPN and CDR2 SVGIG (reference sequence). The CDR3 length is 13 residues. The V and J ends lost 4 bases and 4 bases, in that order; junction bases with no gene match: 4.